The 14 T cell receptor beta chains below come from one sample, sequenced in a study of blood T cell repertoires in COVID-19. Profiling relied on immunoSEQ multiplex PCR, and the TCRdb table lists in-frame clones only, not all of them. The sample includes approximately 260,000 clones, about 85% of them seen just once. The sequenced sample consisted of peripheral blood. The receptors stem from a man aged 55 to 69 who had recovered from COVID-19.

This clone is a singleton in its sample. The V and J genes are TRBV19 and TRBJ2-3; 11 bases map to TRBD1. Germline CDR1 and CDR2: LNHDA and SQIVND (reference sequence). CDR3 length equals 16 residues. Trimming at V came to 5 bases and at J to 4 bases, leaving 8 bases not matched to a gene. CDR3 nucleotide sequence: TGTGCCAGTAGTCCCCGGACAGGGGGCGGCGCAGATACGCAGTATTTT. Its protein product is CASSPRTGGGADTQYF.

The V and J genes are TRBV5-6 and TRBJ2-5, with D possibly being TRBD2 (7 bases). The CDR3 extends over 16 amino acids. Germline lookup yields CDR1 SGHDT and CDR2 YYEEEE. Trimming removed 0 bases at V and 5 bases at J, with 17 bases between. CDR3: CASSLAGRGAVETQYF. The CDR3 nucleotides read TGTGCCAGCAGCTTGGCCGGTCGGGGGGCTGTGGAGACCCAGTACTTC.

V usage is TRBV5-6 and J usage is TRBJ1-2; possible D gene TRBD1, 5 bases. The germline CDR1 and CDR2 sequences are SGHDT and YYEEEE. This CDR3 is built from 17 residues. The V end lost 0 bases, the J end lost 5 bases, and 20 bases lay between the germline ends. The DNA for the CDR3 is TGTGCCAGCAGCTTGGCCAGGACCCAGGCTAGACAGTATGGCTACACCTTC. Translation gives CASSLARTQARQYGYTF. The full variable domain, completed using reference TRBV5-6 and TRBJ1-2, is DAGVTQSPTHLIKTRGQQVTLRCSPKSGHDTVSWYQQALGQGPQFIFQYYEEEERQRGNFPDRFSGHQFPNYSSELNVNALLLGDSALYLCASSLARTQARQYGYTFGSGTRLTVV.

This rearrangement joins TRBV6-1 to TRBJ1-4, with D perhaps TRBD1 (6 bases). V lost 2 bases to trimming and J lost 0 bases, with 13 bases between them. Germline V gene data show CDR1 as MNHNS and CDR2 as SASEGT. This CDR3 is built from 17 residues. The CDR3 protein is CASSERTAVATNEKLFF. Here the CDR3 DNA reads TGTGCCAGCAGTGAAAGGACAGCCGTTGCAACTAATGAAAAACTGTTTTTT.

The chain has TRBV5-6 and TRBJ2-1; 7 bases map to TRBD1. CDR1 and CDR2 from the germline V gene are SGHDT and YYEEEE. The CDR3 runs to 16 residues. The ends lost 1 base at V and 9 bases at J; junction bases unmatched: 13. CDR3 protein: CASSLTSWDSEGEQFF. The CDR3 nucleotides are TGTGCCAGCAGCTTGACGTCGTGGGACAGTGAGGGTGAGCAGTTCTTC.

The chain recombines TRBV24-1 with TRBJ2-5; TRBD1 matches at 7 bases. CDR1 is KGHDR, CDR2 SFDVKD, per germline. J gave up 4 bases and V 4 bases, and 8 bases lay outside the gene matches. The CDR3 is made up of 15 amino acids. The CDR3 here is CATSDLRDSRETQYF. The CDR3 nucleotides read TGTGCCACCAGTGACCTCCGGGACAGTAGAGAGACCCAGTACTTC.

The V and J genes are TRBV15 and TRBJ2-1, with 9 bases aligning to TRBD1. The germline gives CDR1 LNHNV, CDR2 YYDKDF (reference sequence). Trimming removed 1 base from V and 7 bases from J; junction bases left unmatched: 8. CDR3 size: 16 residues. This CDR3 is CATSRGTGTGRNEQFF. The CDR3 DNA reads TGTGCCACCAGCAGAGGAACCGGGACAGGGCGAAATGAGCAGTTCTTC.

The chain links TRBV15 to TRBJ1-1, with a tentative D call TRBD1 (5 bases). CDR1 LNHNV and CDR2 YYDKDF come from the germline V gene (reference sequence). The CDR3 covers 15 residues. V was pared by 0 bases and J by 4 bases, with 12 bases between. CDR3 in amino acids: CATSRDRSGGTEAFF. The CDR3 DNA follows: TGTGCCACCAGCAGAGACCGCTCCGGGGGCACTGAAGCTTTCTTT.

This chain connects TRBV28 to TRBJ1-1; D is possibly TRBD1 (6 bases). CDR3 length: 12 residues. Looked up from germline, CDR1 is MDHEN and CDR2 is SYDVKM. Trimming took 3 bases from V and 11 from J, leaving 13 bases between them. In DNA, the CDR3 is TGTGCCAGCAGTTTGCGAACAGGGCGGGCTTTCTTT. Translation: CASSLRTGRAFF.

This clone has more than one count but fewer than ten. The rearrangement uses TRBV6-2 or TRBV6-3 and TRBJ2-2, with 8 bases fitting TRBD2. Germline V gene data show CDR1 as MNHEY and CDR2 as SVGEGT. J gave up 0 bases and V 6 bases, and 6 bases lay outside the gene matches. The CDR3 is 16 amino acids. CDR3 protein: CASSPRGGTNTGELFF. The CDR3 DNA sequence: TGTGCCAGCAGCCCCCGGGGGGGAACGAACACCGGGGAGCTGTTTTTT.

The chain is built from TRBV3-1 (or the pseudogene TRBV3-2) and TRBJ1-4, with no clear D. This CDR3 region has 14 residues. Looked up from germline, CDR1 is LGHDT and CDR2 is YNNKEL (reference sequence). The ends were cut back, 4 bases at V and 2 bases at J, with 8 bases in the middle. Here the CDR3 reads CASSRGGTNEKLFF. The CDR3 DNA follows: TGTGCCAGCAGCCGGGGAGGGACTAATGAAAAACTGTTTTTT.

This clone was recorded at least ten times. The CDR3 spells CASTPSTSHRGRYEQFF. As DNA, the CDR3 is TGTGCCAGTACCCCAAGTACTTCCCACAGGGGAAGGTACGAGCAGTTCTTC. The chain recombines TRBV19 with TRBJ2-1; 7 nucleotides match TRBD1. V was clipped by 7 bases and J by 10 bases; unmatched bases: 22. CDR1 LNHDA and CDR2 SQIVND come from the germline V gene (reference sequence). The CDR3 length is 17 residues.

J is TRBJ1-2 and V is TRBV5-1; possible D gene TRBD1, 5 bases. V lost 4 bases, J lost 4 bases, and 17 bases lay in between. The CDR3 is made up of 15 amino acids. Germline V lookup: CDR1 SGHRS, CDR2 YFSETQ. The CDR3 spells CASSPGHPSLYGYTF. The CDR3 nucleotides read TGCGCCAGCAGCCCCGGACATCCCTCCCTCTATGGCTACACCTTC.

The V and J genes are TRBV19 and TRBJ1-5; TRBD1 matches at 9 bases. V gave up 3 bases and J gave up 7 bases; unmatched junction bases: 4. The CDR3 loop spans 14 amino acids. CDR1 is LNHDA and CDR2 is SQIVND in the germline V gene (reference sequence). The chain's CDR3 is CASSIWTGDQPQHF. CDR3 DNA sequence: TGTGCCAGTAGTATCTGGACAGGGGACCAGCCCCAGCATTTT.